Below, 13 T cell receptor beta chains from the same sample are listed, as sequenced in a study of T cell responses to AZD1222 COVID-19 vaccine. Using immunoSEQ multiplex PCR, the repertoire was profiled, and TCRdb retains in-frame clones only, with some absent. Here the sample spans about 140,000 clones, over 90% being singletons. The input for sequencing was peripheral blood, taken on day 0 of AZD1222 vaccination. The receptors here all came from an adult in good health.

The genes are TRBV29-1 and TRBJ1-1; 7 positions agree with TRBD1. Germline V lookup: CDR1 SQVTM, CDR2 ANQGSEA. J was trimmed by 3 bases and V by 5 bases; bases with no gene match: 9. The CDR3 is 14 amino acids. In DNA form, the CDR3 reads TGCAGCGTTACAACAGGGGCGGGGGACACTGAAGCTTTCTTT. Encoded protein: CSVTTGAGDTEAFF.

This rearrangement joins TRBV7-9 to TRBJ1-2; D gene uncertain. The CDR3 consists of 13 residues. V lost 2 bases and J 6 bases, leaving 10 bases between the germline ends. Germline loops: CDR1 SEHNR, CDR2 FQNEAQ (reference sequence). CDR3 loop: CASSLSLGNGYTF. In DNA form, the CDR3 reads TGTGCCAGCAGCTTATCGTTAGGGAATGGCTACACCTTC.

The chain couples TRBV5-1 to TRBJ1-1; D is ambiguous. The CDR3 contains 16 residues. The germline V gene encodes CDR1 SGHRS and CDR2 YFSETQ. Trimming stripped 0 bases from V and 1 base from J, with 13 bases between. In DNA, the CDR3 is TGCGCCAGCAGCTTGGACGGATCCCTCGGGAACACTGAAGCTTTCTTT. Translation gives CASSLDGSLGNTEAFF.

The V gene is TRBV10-3, the J gene TRBJ1-5; 7 positions agree with TRBD1. The J segment lost 2 bases and the V segment lost 3 bases, leaving 7 bases of the junction unmatched. CDR1 ENHRY and CDR2 SYGVKD come from the germline V gene. This CDR3 comprises 16 residues. CDR3: CAISEGPGGGNQPQHF. The CDR3, as DNA: TGTGCCATCAGTGAAGGGCCAGGGGGGGGCAATCAGCCCCAGCATTTT.

This sequence joins TRBV3-1 (or the pseudogene TRBV3-2) and TRBJ2-5; D not certain. The CDR3 is 16 amino acids. The V gene's germline CDR1 is LGHDT and CDR2 YNNKEL (reference sequence). The ends were cut back, 0 bases at V and 0 bases at J, with 11 bases in the middle. The CDR3 loop is CASSQESLAYQETQYF. Here the CDR3 DNA reads TGTGCCAGCAGCCAAGAATCGTTAGCTTACCAAGAGACCCAGTACTTC.

The genes are TRBV30 and TRBJ1-5, with D hard to call. The germline CDR1 and CDR2 sequences are GTSNPN and SVGIG (reference sequence). Deletions cut 2 bases from V and 3 bases from J, with 11 bases between. The CDR3 covers 14 residues. The CDR3 DNA reads TGTGCCTGGAGTCAATTGGATGTCAATCAGCCCCAGCATTTT. Protein product: CAWSQLDVNQPQHF.

The chain joins TRBV10-2 to TRBJ2-1, with 11 bases matching TRBD2. The V and J ends lost 4 bases and 2 bases, in that order; junction bases with no gene match: 1. Germline V gene lookup returns CDR1 WSHSY and CDR2 SAAADI. The CDR3 spans 15 residues. This CDR3 is CASSVTSGTYNEQFF. Written as DNA, the CDR3 is TGCGCCAGCAGTGTGACTAGCGGGACCTACAATGAGCAGTTCTTC.

This rearrangement joins TRBV9 to TRBJ2-6, with 7 bases lining up with TRBD1. V lost 3 bases to trimming and J lost 0 bases; unmatched junction nucleotides: 6. The length of the CDR3 is 17 residues. Germline V gene lookup returns CDR1 SGDLS and CDR2 YYNGEE. The CDR3 loop is CASSGRQGRSGANVLTF. DNA of the CDR3: TGTGCCAGCAGCGGACGACAGGGTCGCTCTGGGGCCAACGTCCTGACTTTC.

The CDR3 DNA follows: TGTGCCAGTCAGTTCTACAATGAGCAGTTCTTC. It codes for CASQFYNEQFF. V is TRBV19 and J is TRBJ2-1; no clear D gene. This CDR3 has 11 amino acids. CDR1 and CDR2 from the germline V gene are LNHDA and SQIVND (reference sequence). Trimming took off 8 bases at V and 3 bases at J, with 5 bases between the two ends.

This chain joins TRBV5-6 and TRBJ1-4, with a possible D match to TRBD1 (6 bases). Trimming stripped 4 bases from V and 0 bases from J, with 10 bases between. The CDR3 extends over 15 amino acids. In germline, CDR1 is SGHDT, CDR2 YYEEEE. The CDR3 loop reads CASSPGGPTNEKLFF. The CDR3 nucleotides read TGTGCCAGCAGCCCCGGGGGGCCAACTAATGAAAAACTGTTTTTT.

This CDR3 reads CASSGTEAFF. DNA for the CDR3: TGTGCCAGCAGCGGCACTGAAGCTTTCTTT. This chain uses TRBV12-3 or TRBV12-4 with TRBJ1-1; D gene unclear. Deletions cut 6 bases from V and 4 bases from J, with 3 bases between. The CDR3 length is 10 residues.

J is TRBJ1-5 and V is TRBV19, with unresolved D. Deletions cut 4 bases from V and 7 bases from J, with 11 bases between. The CDR3 contains 13 residues. Germline CDR1 and CDR2: LNHDA and SQIVND (reference sequence). The CDR3 DNA reads as TGTGCCAGTAGTACGCCCCCCGGCCAGCCCCAGCATTTT. The encoded protein is CASSTPPGQPQHF.

V usage is TRBV30 and J usage is TRBJ1-4; TRBD1 might be the D (6 bases). This CDR3 has 14 residues. CDR1 and CDR2 from the germline V gene are GTSNPN and SVGIG (reference sequence). Trimming cost V 4 bases and J 8 bases, with 17 bases left between them. The CDR3 here is CAWKGGGLMEKLFF. The DNA for the CDR3 is TGTGCCTGGAAGGGCGGGGGGCTCATGGAAAAACTGTTTTTT.